The clone carrying this T cell receptor (beta chain) showed up many times. What it recognizes is unknown. The ends were cut back, 6 bases at V and 0 bases at J, with 8 bases in the middle. Per the germline V gene, CDR1 is MDHEN and CDR2 is SYDVKM. The CDR3 loop spans 13 amino acids. MiXCR, applied by TCRdb to the reads, yields one record per CDR3 protein. The profile shows almost 500,000 distinct CDR3 sequences, approximately 10% of them singletons. The sample originates from a study of T cell repertoires in cytomegalovirus infection. Turning to the study itself: Public TCR beta signatures indicated both CMV infection and matching HLA type. Findings and limits, study-wide: Summed public TCR beta family frequency identified CMV carriers bearing the relevant HLA. The ex vivo response showed dominance by HLA-C-restricted CMV-specific TCR beta clonotypes.

The sequenced material came from PBMCs. The rearrangement uses TRBV28 and TRBJ1-2, with D possibly matching TRBD1 (6 bases). The sequence was collected from a human donor in good health (CMV status not recorded). Some clones in this sample may be carry-over from other donors' samples. The DNA for the CDR3 is TGTGCCAGCAGACAGGGTTCTAACTATGGCTACACCTTC. It codes for CASRQGSNYGYTF.